Reported below is one TCR beta chain. Losses at the gene ends were 1 base for V and 7 bases for J; bases not matched to a gene: 5. Germline CDR1 and CDR2: LNHNV and YYDKDF (reference sequence). CDR3 length: 16 residues. PCR primers comprised 60 Vbeta and 13 Jbeta primers. The assay was immunoSEQ multiplex PCR, and TCRdb's table has in-frame clones only and misses some. Of around 140,000 clones listed, roughly 80% are singletons. This entry comes from a study of cytomegalovirus exposure and HLA in healthy donors. Study-wide context: Counted in an early data release were about 85 million unique TCRs from HLA-typed donors.

The sequence derives from a middle-aged man in good health and CMV-seronegative. V gene TRBV15 combines with J gene TRBJ2-1, with 12 nucleotides matching TRBD2. The sequencing input was PBMCs. The CDR3 spells CATSRGTSGGLNEQFF. CDR3 DNA sequence: TGTGCCACCAGCAGAGGAACTAGCGGGGGGTTGAATGAGCAGTTCTTC.